The 22 T cell receptor beta chains reported below all come from one sample, sequenced in a study of T cells in localized non-small cell lung cancer. The method was immunoSEQ multiplex PCR; TCRdb's version includes in-frame clones alone and lacks a portion of them. The data contain about 24,000 clones, less than 95% of them singletons. The source material was peripheral blood, sampled before any cancer treatment. The receptor set was obtained from a woman aged 35 to 75 with stage I lung adenocarcinoma.

The chain recombines TRBV6-1 with TRBJ2-1; D is perhaps TRBD2 (5 bases). The CDR3 consists of 14 residues. Per the germline V gene, CDR1 is MNHNS and CDR2 is SASEGT. Trimming took off 6 bases at V and 9 bases at J, with 18 bases between the two ends. CDR3 nucleotide sequence: TGTGCCAGCAGGAATTTACTAGGTGGTAGTGAGCAGTTCTTC. Translated, it gives CASRNLLGGSEQFF.

This chain uses TRBV5-1 with TRBJ2-7, with a weak D call TRBD1 (5 bases). Trimming pared 0 bases from V and 2 bases from J, leaving 12 bases between. Germline V CDR1 and CDR2: SGHRS, YFSETQ. The CDR3 totals 15 residues. The CDR3 sequence is CASSLVPTATYEQYF. The CDR3 DNA follows: TGCGCCAGCAGCTTGGTCCCGACAGCTACCTACGAGCAGTACTTC.

This CDR3 reads CASSIFQYSGANVLTF. CDR3 coding DNA: TGTGCCAGTAGTATATTCCAGTATTCTGGGGCCAACGTCCTGACTTTC. The chain recombines TRBV19 with TRBJ2-6; D is ambiguous. V shed 2 bases and J shed 1 base, with 9 bases lying between them. Germline V gene lookup returns CDR1 LNHDA and CDR2 SQIVND (reference sequence). The CDR3 is 16 residues long.

The chain couples TRBV28 to TRBJ2-7, with no clear D. The CDR3 is made up of 15 amino acids. Germline V gene data show CDR1 as MDHEN and CDR2 as SYDVKM. V was pared by 5 bases and J by 2 bases, with 16 bases between. In DNA form, the CDR3 reads TGTGCCAGCAGTCCTATGGCAGGTAGGGCCTACGAGCAGTACTTC. Its protein is CASSPMAGRAYEQYF.

This chain links TRBV10-2 with TRBJ2-7, with D unclear. Germline assignment: CDR1 WSHSY and CDR2 SAAADI. This CDR3 region has 15 residues. Between the trimmed V and J ends, which lost 6 bases and 0 bases, there was a span of 15 bases. CDR3 protein: CASSLIGVDSYEQYF. The CDR3 DNA reads as TGCGCCAGCAGCCTCATTGGAGTCGACTCCTACGAGCAGTACTTC.

This clone was observed a handful of times. The gene calls are TRBV29-1 and TRBJ2-3, with 9 nucleotides matching TRBD2. After removal of 1 base from V and 6 bases from J, the junction contained 8 bases not matched to a gene. The CDR3 has 15 amino acids. Germline values: CDR1 SQVTM, CDR2 ANQGSEA. CDR3 nucleotide sequence: TGCAGCGTTGAAGGACTAGCGGCGACCTTGGATACGCAGTATTTT. This gives the protein CSVEGLAATLDTQYF.

The count of this clone is one. The V call is TRBV19, the J call TRBJ1-5; D is unclear. Germline-derived CDR1 and CDR2 are LNHDA and SQIVND (reference sequence). Trimming removed 6 bases at V and 0 bases at J, with 12 bases between. The CDR3 is 15 amino acids. The DNA of the CDR3 is TGTGCCAGTAGCCCATTAGCGGATAGCAATCAGCCCCAGCATTTT. Its translation is CASSPLADSNQPQHF.

The chain joins TRBV19 to TRBJ1-5; D is possibly TRBD1 (5 bases). Germline CDR1 reads LNHDA; CDR2 reads SQIVND (reference sequence). The CDR3 length is 14 residues. V was cut by 7 bases and J by 8 bases, with 18 bases left in between. The CDR3 sequence: CASTPWGSSKPQHF. The CDR3 DNA follows: TGTGCCAGTACCCCGTGGGGGAGCAGCAAGCCCCAGCATTTT.

The J gene is TRBJ2-1, the V gene TRBV5-8; D gene uncertain. The CDR3 totals 11 residues. Germline V gives CDR1 SGHTS, CDR2 YDEGEE. Trimming took off 5 bases at V and 8 bases at J, with 8 bases between the two ends. The CDR3 region has the DNA TGTGCCAGCAGTGGTAATCATGAGCAGTTCTTC. It codes for CASSGNHEQFF.

This chain uses TRBV28 with TRBJ2-4, with D hard to call. The CDR3 covers 14 residues. Germline CDR1 and CDR2: MDHEN and SYDVKM. V was cut by 4 bases and J by 7 bases, with 14 bases left in between. The CDR3 region is CASSSRTRSNIQYF. The CDR3 DNA reads as TGTGCCAGCAGTTCCCGGACCAGGAGTAACATTCAGTACTTC.

CDR3 region: CATSTPLPLSGANVLTF. The CDR3 coding sequence is TGTGCCACCAGCACACCACTCCCCCTCTCGGGGGCCAACGTCCTGACTTTC. This chain connects TRBV15 to TRBJ2-6; D unresolved. The ends were cut back, 4 bases at V and 4 bases at J, with 17 bases in the middle. The CDR3 runs 17 residues. From germline, CDR1 is LNHNV and CDR2 YYDKDF (reference sequence). Based on the CDR3 plus reference TRBV15 and TRBJ2-6, the full variable domain is DAMVIQNPRYQVTQFGKPVTLSCSQTLNHNVMYWYQQKSSQAPKLLFHYYDKDFNNEADTPDNFQSRRPNTSFCFLDIRSPGLGDTAMYLCATSTPLPLSGANVLTFGAGSRLTVL.

This clone was detected once. The rearrangement links TRBV5-1 to TRBJ2-5; 13 nucleotides agree with TRBD2. Germline-derived CDR1 and CDR2 are SGHRS and YFSETQ. J gave up 4 bases and V 0 bases, and 3 bases lay outside the gene matches. This CDR3 contains 16 residues. Here the CDR3 DNA reads TGCGCCAGCAGCTTGGAACTAGCGGGAGGGGGAGAGACCCAGTACTTC. Its protein product is CASSLELAGGGETQYF.

The rearrangement links TRBV11-3 to TRBJ2-7, with 9 bases fitting TRBD2. The CDR3 is 14 residues long. Germline CDR1 and CDR2: SGHNT and YENEEA. With V trimmed by 5 bases and J by 2 bases, 4 bases remained unmatched. This CDR3 is CASSHSGGTYEQYF. The CDR3 bases are TGTGCCAGCAGCCATAGCGGGGGCACCTACGAGCAGTACTTC.

This clone was counted a few times. The V and J genes are TRBV7-9 and TRBJ1-5; 7 positions agree with TRBD1. V was clipped by 4 bases and J by 3 bases; unmatched bases: 3. Germline V gene sequence: CDR1 SEHNR, CDR2 FQNEAQ (reference sequence). This CDR3 region has 14 residues. CDR3 sequence reads: CASSSDRYNQPQHF. CDR3 sequence (DNA): TGTGCCAGCAGCTCGGACAGGTACAATCAGCCCCAGCATTTT. The entire variable domain, with the rest obtained from reference TRBV7-9 and TRBJ1-5, is as follows: DTGVSQNPRHKITKRGQNVTFRCDPISEHNRLYWYRQTLGQGPEFLTYFQNEAQLEKSRLLSDRFSAERPKGSFSTLEIQRTEQGDSAMYLCASSSDRYNQPQHFGDGTRLSIL.

The chain employs TRBV28 and TRBJ2-1; no firm D call. V gave up 5 bases and J gave up 6 bases, with 11 bases separating them. The CDR3 covers 13 residues. Germline V lookup: CDR1 MDHEN, CDR2 SYDVKM. CDR3 amino acids: CASSKVVFNEQFF. The CDR3 DNA is TGTGCCAGCAGTAAGGTAGTCTTCAATGAGCAGTTCTTC.

V is TRBV18 and J is TRBJ2-3; D gene ambiguous. The CDR3 length is 15 residues. Germline V CDR1 and CDR2: KGHSH, LQKENI. V was clipped by 3 bases and J by 4 bases, with 14 bases between them. CDR3 nucleotide sequence: TGTGCCAGCTCACCTGACTTAGCAGGATCAGATACGCAGTATTTT. This sequence encodes CASSPDLAGSDTQYF.

The chain employs TRBV4-1 and TRBJ2-5; 8 bases are a match to TRBD2. The CDR3 has 20 residues. CDR1 and CDR2 from the germline V gene are MGHRA and YSYEKL. J lost 7 bases, V lost 4 bases, and 26 bases had no gene match. Here the CDR3 reads CASSPFLLAVVIGRGTTQYF. The CDR3 coding sequence is TGCGCCAGCAGCCCCTTTTTACTAGCGGTAGTAATTGGGCGGGGAACGACCCAGTACTTC.

This chain links TRBV29-1 with TRBJ1-2, with 10 bases lining up with TRBD1. The CDR3 totals 12 residues. Germline CDR1 SQVTM, CDR2 ANQGSEA. With V trimmed by 4 bases and J by 4 bases, 0 bases remained unmatched. The CDR3 nucleotides read TGCAGCGTTGGGGACAGGGGCTATGGCTACACCTTC. This translates into CSVGDRGYGYTF.

The chain carries TRBV29-1 and TRBJ2-1; the D gene is possibly TRBD2 (7 bases). Germline loops: CDR1 SQVTM, CDR2 ANQGSEA. The V end lost 2 bases, the J end lost 4 bases, and 18 bases lay between the germline ends. The CDR3 is 16 residues long. The CDR3 reads CSVERGGQGVYNEQFF. The CDR3 DNA sequence: TGCAGCGTTGAAAGGGGGGGGCAGGGCGTTTACAATGAGCAGTTCTTC.

J is TRBJ2-1 and V is TRBV30; either TRBD1 or TRBD2 may supply D (5 bases each). Between the trimmed V and J ends, which lost 5 bases and 7 bases, there was a span of 21 bases. The germline gives CDR1 GTSNPN, CDR2 SVGIG (reference sequence). The CDR3 totals 15 residues. The CDR3 nucleotides are TGTGCCTGGCAACGTTCAGAGAGGGGTATGAATGAGCAGTTCTTC. Translating gives CAWQRSERGMNEQFF.

J is TRBJ2-1 and V is TRBV9; D perhaps matches TRBD2 (5 bases). V lost 3 bases, J lost 9 bases, and 13 bases lay in between. CDR3 length equals 13 residues. Germline V gene sequence: CDR1 SGDLS, CDR2 YYNGEE. In DNA, the CDR3 is TGTGCCAGCAGCGCCTCGTTTGAGGGTGAGCAGTTCTTC. Translation: CASSASFEGEQFF. Complete variable domain (other parts from reference TRBV9 and TRBJ2-1): DSGVTQTPKHLITATGQRVTLRCSPRSGDLSVYWYQQSLDQGLQFLIQYYNGEERAKGNILERFSAQQFPDLHSELNLSSLELGDSALYFCASSASFEGEQFFGPGTRLTVL.

With regard to this clone: One end of the junction is discordant with germline, which a read error may explain. This chain uses TRBV19 with TRBJ2-1, with a tentative D call TRBD2 (5 bases). The CDR3 loop spans 12 amino acids. The germline CDR1 and CDR2 sequences are LNHDA and SQIVND (reference sequence). The CDR3 region is CASSDSFNEQFF. CDR3 coding DNA: TGTGCCAGTTCGGACTCCTTCAATGAGCAGTTCTTC.